This TCR beta chain was obtained from a study of patients and donors after allogeneic stem cell transplantation (TCRdb year 2020). The receptor library was made with RT-PCR. Sequencer: NextSeq 550. Through fastp at Q25 and MiXCR, TCRdb rebuilt clones from the public reads, retaining in-frame beta chains. Each record represents a unique CDR3 protein, reported with the most common genes and DNA among its rows. Present in this sample are some 960,000 distinct CDR3 sequences, about 20% of which were seen just once. The ten largest account for about 6% of the sample. V is pruned by 10 bases and J by 1 base, leaving 7 bases of the junction without a gene match. CDR1 and CDR2 are read off the germline V gene as SGHVS and FQNEAQ. The CDR3 goes from the cysteine to the phenylalanine over 14 residues. Only CDR3 DNA is held: 42 bases, read in frame from base 1. This clonotype was recorded a few times. This receptor's antigen is unknown. Per-nucleotide qualities are absent, and no much larger clonotype sits a single base away.

The rearrangement combines TRBV7-8 with TRBJ1-2; the central 9 bases match TRBD1. This sequence was found in a human donor who was either an allogeneic HSCT recipient or a stem cell or donor lymphocyte infusion donor (not recorded which). It is not recorded whose cells these are; they may come from a transplant donor. Specimen: blood, either unsorted or a sorted T cell fraction (not recorded which). The base sequence is TGTGCCACCGGCAGGGACAGGGTTAACTATGGCTACACCTTC. It is translated as CATGRDRVNYGYTF.